The rows below give T cell receptor beta chains drawn from one sample of a study of blood T cell repertoires in COVID-19. The method was immunoSEQ multiplex PCR; TCRdb's version includes in-frame clones alone and lacks a portion of them. The sample includes 200,000 to 300,000 clones, roughly 80% of them seen just once. Sequencing was carried out using peripheral blood. The receptors shown here come from a woman aged 55-70 years with active or convalescent COVID-19. Each CDR3 is given without its conserved first and last residue. A D gene is named only where the DNA matches it firmly. Some rows have no size entry. The others give once, few or many, or a class for an expanded clone.

TRBJ2-3 | few | TRBV6-2/TRBV6-3 | TRBD1 | ASSSDRDRVVMDTQY
TRBJ2-5 | NA | TRBV6-5 | NA | ASSYSGRETQY
TRBJ2-1 | NA | TRBV3-1/TRBV3-2 | TRBD2 | ASSAITSGGNEQF
TRBJ1-4 | once | TRBV7-9 | NA | ASSSGGREEKLF
TRBJ2-3 | NA | TRBV10-1 | NA | ASSEWAGKSTDTQY
TRBJ1-1 | NA | TRBV27 | TRBD1 | ASSFSGQVLAF
TRBJ2-3 | NA | TRBV9 | NA | ASSPYPGGSTDTQY
TRBJ1-1 | NA | TRBV6-5 | TRBD1 | ASSTPLTGGTEAF
TRBJ2-7 | NA | TRBV9 | TRBD2 | ASSSSGDSYEQY
TRBJ1-4 | NA | TRBV28 | NA | ASSSPGGATNEKLF
TRBJ1-1 | NA | TRBV10-1 | NA | ASSGQVNTEAF
TRBJ1-4 | NA | TRBV25-1 | NA | ASSPQFNEKLF
TRBJ1-2 | NA | TRBV27 | TRBD1 | ASSSGQVWGKGYT
TRBJ1-2 | NA | TRBV14 | NA | ASSQVRTYGYT
TRBJ1-1 | few | TRBV6-5 | TRBD1 | ASSSYRGLGTEAF
TRBJ2-3 | NA | TRBV28 | NA | ASSLLQGGPDTQY
TRBJ1-1 | NA | TRBV2 | NA | AMDGGSTEAF
TRBJ1-6 | NA | TRBV3-1/TRBV3-2 | NA | ASSQAGAASSPLH
TRBJ2-3 | NA | TRBV5-1 | TRBD1 | ASSPGQAEDTQY
TRBJ1-1 | NA | TRBV19 | NA | ASRLGQGPIF
TRBJ1-1 | NA | TRBV6-5 | TRBD1 | ASSPTGGISEAF
TRBJ1-1 | NA | TRBV19 | NA | ASSTEVGSAF
TRBJ1-3 | NA | TRBV4-1 | NA | ASSQDADGRLAENTIY
TRBJ2-7 | NA | TRBV6-5 | TRBD2 | ASAGLAGGPGY
TRBJ2-3 | NA | TRBV2 | NA | ASRQGGGTDTQY
TRBJ1-1 | NA | TRBV3-1/TRBV3-2 | NA | ASSQTENTEAF
TRBJ2-7 | NA | TRBV5-4 | TRBD1 | ASSFSPGQGAKGGDYEQY